A selection of T cell receptor beta chains follows, all from one sample in a study of metastatic and nonmetastatic thyroid tumors. TCRdb reprocessed the PCR reads via MiXCR. The repertoire holds around 52,000 clones, with 30% as singletons. The source material was blood. Receptor source: a female donor with papillary thyroid cancer or a benign thyroid nodule (not recorded which). Some clones in this sample may be carry-over from other donors' samples. CDR3s include the opening cysteine and the closing phenylalanine or tryptophan.

v_call	j_call	cdr3_aa
TRBV18	TRBJ1-2	CASSPPAGEGTKGYTF
TRBV24-1	TRBJ2-6	CATSETSGANVLTF
TRBV30	TRBJ2-7	CAWSPGLGNYDEQYF
TRBV7-2	TRBJ2-7	CASSLDGTYEQYF
TRBV9	TRBJ2-1	CASSAGWGNEQFF
TRBV6-1	TRBJ1-1	CASSGADLNTEAFF
TRBV6-1	TRBJ1-5	CASRLTFSNQPQHF
TRBV3-1	TRBJ1-3	CASGQVQGGNTIYF
TRBV10-3	TRBJ2-7	CAISGGQSGEAGRREQYF
TRBV2	TRBJ1-2	CASSVGGREVDGYTF